These T cell receptor beta chains were read from a single sample in a study of CD4 T cells in relation to SARS-CoV-2 and coronaviruses. Repertoires were generated with immunoSEQ multiplex PCR, while TCRdb's copy carries only in-frame clones and drops some. The sample has 25,000 to 30,000 clones, about three quarters seen once. These receptors lack a known antigen. Sequenced material: CD4+ T cells from PBMCs, cultured in vitro. Receptors originate from a human donor in good health. Both conserved end residues are trimmed from each CDR3. D genes are given only for firm matches.

v_call	d_call	j_call	cdr3_aa
TRBV12-5	TRBD1	TRBJ1-1	ASGADPGQGNTEAF
TRBV18	.	TRBJ1-1	ASSTWGNMNTEAF
TRBV7-2	.	TRBJ2-5	ASSKGGSDGTQY
TRBV10-3	.	TRBJ1-1	AIALGGGTEAF
TRBV7-2	TRBD2	TRBJ2-1	ASSLGLAVGNEQF
TRBV7-9	.	TRBJ1-1	ASSPRQRNTEAF
TRBV6-5	.	TRBJ2-3	ASIALDTQY
TRBV15	TRBD2	TRBJ2-1	ATSGREGSYNEQF
TRBV7-9	.	TRBJ2-3	ASSSRDSYTDTQY
TRBV4-2	.	TRBJ1-3	ASSLGTTGNTIY
TRBV6-2/TRBV6-3	.	TRBJ2-5	ASSYFFEEAQY
TRBV10-3	.	TRBJ2-7	AIRPYSAHYEQY
TRBV28	.	TRBJ2-1	ASSRTEPYNEQF
TRBV19	TRBD2	TRBJ2-5	ASSPLSGTETQY
TRBV28	.	TRBJ1-2	ASSLVQDPGGYT
TRBV7-2	TRBD1	TRBJ1-5	ASSLGDRVSNQPQH
TRBV11-2	.	TRBJ2-3	ASSLVLSPTDTQY
TRBV6-1	TRBD1	TRBJ2-7	ASSETPGQGLVPYEQY
TRBV29-1	.	TRBJ2-7	SVVRQGSSYEQY
TRBV3-1/TRBV3-2	.	TRBJ1-2	ASSDRLDSNGDGYT
TRBV6-5	.	TRBJ2-4	ASRGGLAKNIQY
TRBV19	TRBD1	TRBJ1-5	ASSRVLTGTGINQPQH
TRBV5-6	TRBD1	TRBJ2-7	ASSFPNPGQGYEQY
TRBV12-3/TRBV12-4	.	TRBJ2-4	ASTRTLNIQY
TRBV5-1	.	TRBJ2-6	ASSVLQGSGANVLT
TRBV3-1/TRBV3-2	.	TRBJ2-3	ASSRRPTDTQY
TRBV12-3/TRBV12-4	TRBD1	TRBJ1-1	ASSFSGGTEAF
TRBV7-3	.	TRBJ1-2	ASSQDANYGYT
TRBV19	.	TRBJ2-7	ASSPSQGTHEQY
TRBV28	.	TRBJ1-6	ASSLSGGFSYNSPLH
TRBV7-2	.	TRBJ1-6	ASSFRVIDSPLH
TRBV7-9	.	TRBJ2-7	ASSLSGGSYEQY
TRBV10-3	.	TRBJ1-3	AISESEINTIY
TRBV6-5	TRBD1	TRBJ1-1	ASSYRSRGSTEAF
TRBV10-1	TRBD1	TRBJ2-7	ASSDGTGGAYEQY
TRBV19	.	TRBJ2-3	ASSTPRGRSTDTQY
TRBV25-1	TRBD1	TRBJ1-2	ASSDRTGRGYT
TRBV18	.	TRBJ2-5	ASSPMETQY
TRBV19	TRBD1	TRBJ1-1	ASSIGFGTGGNTEAF
TRBV27	.	TRBJ2-2	ASSSYGATGELF
TRBV18	.	TRBJ1-1	ASSPPSVNTEAF
TRBV3-1/TRBV3-2	.	TRBJ1-3	ASSQVTDSGNTIY
TRBV9	.	TRBJ2-5	ASGDPAGQTQY
TRBV9	.	TRBJ2-5	ASSRRVVQETQY
TRBV7-5	.	TRBJ2-5	ARSLAGGNPETQY
TRBV7-2	TRBD1	TRBJ1-1	ASSSRTGAQYTEAF
TRBV3-1/TRBV3-2	.	TRBJ1-2	ASSPRSDGYGYT
TRBV5-5	.	TRBJ2-3	ASSLSFLQVDTQY
TRBV18	.	TRBJ2-3	ASSPGRGGTDTQY
TRBV4-3	.	TRBJ1-3	ASSQDRQVWGSGDTIY
TRBV19	.	TRBJ1-5	ASRDISLGQPQH
TRBV19	.	TRBJ1-3	ASSITYREPGNTIY
TRBV5-4	TRBD2	TRBJ2-2	ATERRGGPTNTGELF